Listed below are T cell receptor beta chains from one sample, sequenced in a study of ipilimumab plus nivolumab after autologous stem cell transplantation. Produced via immunoSEQ multiplex PCR; TCRdb's table is partial and in-frame only. The profile shows around 12,000 clones, roughly 72% of them singletons. Material: PBMCs, obtained in a trial of ipilimumab plus nivolumab as post-transplant consolidation. The receptors were sampled from a male donor with diffuse large B-cell lymphoma. The conserved cysteine and the conserved F or W are not part of the CDR3 here. D genes are given only for firm matches.

cdr3_aa: ASSSGIGQRIQQF; cdr3_length: 13; j_call: TRBJ2-1; v_call: TRBV7-8; d_call: .
cdr3_aa: ASTHSGRTDEQY; cdr3_length: 12; j_call: TRBJ2-7; v_call: TRBV10-2; d_call: TRBD2
cdr3_aa: ASSKGQGAETQY; cdr3_length: 12; j_call: TRBJ2-5; v_call: TRBV19; d_call: TRBD1
cdr3_aa: ASSARDRYTGELF; cdr3_length: 13; j_call: TRBJ2-2; v_call: TRBV19; d_call: TRBD1
cdr3_aa: SVETRGVSYEQY; cdr3_length: 12; j_call: TRBJ2-7; v_call: TRBV29-1; d_call: .
cdr3_aa: ASSRRVSGANVLT; cdr3_length: 13; j_call: TRBJ2-6; v_call: TRBV19; d_call: .
cdr3_aa: ASTSGEYNEQF; cdr3_length: 11; j_call: TRBJ2-1; v_call: TRBV10-2; d_call: TRBD2
cdr3_aa: AVRSRQMNTEAF; cdr3_length: 12; j_call: TRBJ1-1; v_call: TRBV10-3; d_call: .
cdr3_aa: ATSRVRGAGSSGNTIY; cdr3_length: 16; j_call: TRBJ1-3; v_call: TRBV15; d_call: .
cdr3_aa: ASSLGTGDFGGETQY; cdr3_length: 15; j_call: TRBJ2-5; v_call: TRBV7-3; d_call: TRBD1
cdr3_aa: ASSLLTSGGPSSYEQY; cdr3_length: 16; j_call: TRBJ2-7; v_call: TRBV11-2; d_call: TRBD2
cdr3_aa: ASSPGDRPLGEQY; cdr3_length: 13; j_call: TRBJ2-7; v_call: TRBV7-9; d_call: .
cdr3_aa: ASSLGQQETQY; cdr3_length: 11; j_call: TRBJ2-5; v_call: TRBV7-2; d_call: .
cdr3_aa: ASSSLNRATNTGELF; cdr3_length: 15; j_call: TRBJ2-2; v_call: TRBV5-4; d_call: .
cdr3_aa: ASSPLGGRAPNEQF; cdr3_length: 14; j_call: TRBJ2-1; v_call: TRBV5-1; d_call: TRBD2
cdr3_aa: ASSYFREDYGYT; cdr3_length: 12; j_call: TRBJ1-2; v_call: TRBV6-5; d_call: .
cdr3_aa: ASSEPATGGPGNQPQH; cdr3_length: 16; j_call: TRBJ1-5; v_call: TRBV10-1; d_call: TRBD1
cdr3_aa: ASSELDTQY; cdr3_length: 9; j_call: TRBJ2-3; v_call: TRBV10-2; d_call: .
cdr3_aa: ASSRGGDKLF; cdr3_length: 10; j_call: TRBJ1-4; v_call: TRBV11-2; d_call: .
cdr3_aa: ASTGHLNEKLF; cdr3_length: 11; j_call: TRBJ1-4; v_call: TRBV10-3; d_call: .
cdr3_aa: ALQGNTEAF; cdr3_length: 9; j_call: TRBJ1-1; v_call: TRBV6-1; d_call: .
cdr3_aa: ASSSGQGRETQY; cdr3_length: 12; j_call: TRBJ2-5; v_call: TRBV23-1; d_call: TRBD1
cdr3_aa: ASRALNTGELF; cdr3_length: 11; j_call: TRBJ2-2; v_call: TRBV2; d_call: .
cdr3_aa: ASSSGFRADTQY; cdr3_length: 12; j_call: TRBJ2-3; v_call: TRBV27; d_call: .
cdr3_aa: ASSLASSYEQY; cdr3_length: 11; j_call: TRBJ2-7; v_call: TRBV5-6; d_call: .
cdr3_aa: ASSYPGQGTYEQY; cdr3_length: 13; j_call: TRBJ2-7; v_call: TRBV6-6; d_call: TRBD1
cdr3_aa: ASSFLRGSNTDTQY; cdr3_length: 14; j_call: TRBJ2-3; v_call: TRBV7-2; d_call: .
cdr3_aa: ASSESGRTEAF; cdr3_length: 11; j_call: TRBJ1-1; v_call: TRBV25-1; d_call: .
cdr3_aa: ASSSFRGGHYEQY; cdr3_length: 13; j_call: TRBJ2-7; v_call: TRBV5-8; d_call: .
cdr3_aa: ASSLDRGKSPLH; cdr3_length: 12; j_call: TRBJ1-6; v_call: TRBV5-1; d_call: TRBD1
cdr3_aa: ASSLYARAGNTIY; cdr3_length: 13; j_call: TRBJ1-3; v_call: TRBV5-8; d_call: .
cdr3_aa: ASSQELDRGGYGYT; cdr3_length: 14; j_call: TRBJ1-2; v_call: TRBV4-1; d_call: TRBD1
cdr3_aa: ASSILRGQPQH; cdr3_length: 11; j_call: TRBJ1-5; v_call: TRBV19; d_call: .
cdr3_aa: ASSLAYTDTQY; cdr3_length: 11; j_call: TRBJ2-3; v_call: TRBV27; d_call: .
cdr3_aa: ASSYLRDSTQY; cdr3_length: 11; j_call: TRBJ2-3; v_call: TRBV6-5; d_call: TRBD1
cdr3_aa: ATSSRLAVDNEQF; cdr3_length: 13; j_call: TRBJ2-1; v_call: TRBV15; d_call: TRBD2
cdr3_aa: ASSRSAGENPGANVLT; cdr3_length: 16; j_call: TRBJ2-6; v_call: TRBV11-3; d_call: .
cdr3_aa: ASSFANPGQGDLGYT; cdr3_length: 15; j_call: TRBJ1-2; v_call: TRBV28; d_call: TRBD1
cdr3_aa: ASSLGGAPQAF; cdr3_length: 11; j_call: TRBJ1-1; v_call: TRBV7-3; d_call: .
cdr3_aa: ASSEGTGQRNYGYT; cdr3_length: 14; j_call: TRBJ1-2; v_call: TRBV2; d_call: TRBD1
cdr3_aa: ASSEGTGGTGEQY; cdr3_length: 13; j_call: TRBJ2-7; v_call: TRBV6-1; d_call: TRBD1
cdr3_aa: ASSSGTVNQPQH; cdr3_length: 12; j_call: TRBJ1-5; v_call: TRBV7-3; d_call: TRBD1